The sequence of this TCR beta chain was determined in a study of CD8 T cells in ankylosing spondylitis. A few counts support this clonotype. Its antigen is not known. V lost 4 bases and J lost 7; bases outside the gene matches: 5. The CDR3 contains 12 residues. CDR1 and CDR2 (germline): SGDLS, YYNGEE. Points from the study as a whole: Researchers reportedly found disease-linked clones significantly enriched in matched ankylosing spondylitis synovial fluid. A TCR beta motif of fewer than ten highly homologous variants seemed to mark ankylosing spondylitis blood. With a CD8+ phenotype, disease-linked clones were relatively rare in peripheral blood.

From the 5' RACE reads, TCRdb called clonotypes with MiXCR, one entry per CDR3 protein. The sample consists of 350,000 or so distinct CDR3 sequences, approximately 14% of them appearing once. This clonotype was sampled from a male donor with ankylosing spondylitis or in good health (not recorded which). This sequence joins TRBV9 and TRBJ2-7; 7 bases agree with TRBD1. Sequencing was done on a sample of blood, either unsorted or a sorted T cell fraction (not recorded which). The CDR3 reads CASSPRTGEQYF. In DNA, the CDR3 is TGTGCCAGCAGCCCGAGGACAGGAGAGCAGTACTTC.